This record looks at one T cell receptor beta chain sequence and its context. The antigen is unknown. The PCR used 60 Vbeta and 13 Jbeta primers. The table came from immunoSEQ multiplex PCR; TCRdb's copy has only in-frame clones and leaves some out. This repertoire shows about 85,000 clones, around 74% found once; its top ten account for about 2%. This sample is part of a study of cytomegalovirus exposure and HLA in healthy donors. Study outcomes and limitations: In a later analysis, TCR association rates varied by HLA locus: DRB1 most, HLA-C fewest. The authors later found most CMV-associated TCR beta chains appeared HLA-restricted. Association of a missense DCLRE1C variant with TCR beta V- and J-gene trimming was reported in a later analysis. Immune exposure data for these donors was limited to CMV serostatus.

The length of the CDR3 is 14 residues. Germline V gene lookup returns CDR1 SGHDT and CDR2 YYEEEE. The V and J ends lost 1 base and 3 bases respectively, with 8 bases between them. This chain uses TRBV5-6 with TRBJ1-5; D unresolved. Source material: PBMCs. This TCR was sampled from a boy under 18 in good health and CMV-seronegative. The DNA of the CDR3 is TGTGCCAGCAGCTTGTGGGCTGACAATCAGCCCCAGCATTTT. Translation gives CASSLWADNQPQHF.